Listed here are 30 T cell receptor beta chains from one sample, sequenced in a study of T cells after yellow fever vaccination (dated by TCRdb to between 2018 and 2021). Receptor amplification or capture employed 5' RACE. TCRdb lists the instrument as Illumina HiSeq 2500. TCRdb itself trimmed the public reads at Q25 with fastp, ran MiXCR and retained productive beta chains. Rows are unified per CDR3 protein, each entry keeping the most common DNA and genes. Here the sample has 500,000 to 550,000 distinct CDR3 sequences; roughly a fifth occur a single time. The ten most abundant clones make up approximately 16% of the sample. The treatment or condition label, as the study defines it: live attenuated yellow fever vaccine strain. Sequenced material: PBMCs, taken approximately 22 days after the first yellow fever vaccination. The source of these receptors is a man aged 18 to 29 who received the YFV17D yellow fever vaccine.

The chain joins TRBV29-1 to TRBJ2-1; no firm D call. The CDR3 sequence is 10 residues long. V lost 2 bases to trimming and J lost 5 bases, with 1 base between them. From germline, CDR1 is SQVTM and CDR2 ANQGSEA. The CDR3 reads CSVEHNEQFF. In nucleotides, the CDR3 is TGCAGCGTTGAACACAATGAGCAGTTCTTC.

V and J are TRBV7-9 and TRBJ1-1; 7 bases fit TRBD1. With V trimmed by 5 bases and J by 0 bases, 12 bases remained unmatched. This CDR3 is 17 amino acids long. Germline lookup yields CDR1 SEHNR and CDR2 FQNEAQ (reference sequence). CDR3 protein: CASSRFRGLSMNTEAFF. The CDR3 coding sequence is TGTGCCAGCAGCCGCTTCAGGGGGTTGAGCATGAACACTGAAGCTTTCTTT. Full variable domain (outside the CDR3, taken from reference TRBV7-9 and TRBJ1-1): DTGVSQNPRHKITKRGQNVTFRCDPISEHNRLYWYRQTLGQGPEFLTYFQNEAQLEKSRLLSDRFSAERPKGSFSTLEIQRTEQGDSAMYLCASSRFRGLSMNTEAFFGQGTRLTVV.

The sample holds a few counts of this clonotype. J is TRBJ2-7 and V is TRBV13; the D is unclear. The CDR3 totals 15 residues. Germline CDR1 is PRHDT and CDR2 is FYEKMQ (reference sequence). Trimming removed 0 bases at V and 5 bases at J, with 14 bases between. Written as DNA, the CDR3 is TGTGCCAGCAGCTTAGGGGTCGGGCTGATTAACGAGCAGTACGTC. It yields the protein CASSLGVGLINEQYV.

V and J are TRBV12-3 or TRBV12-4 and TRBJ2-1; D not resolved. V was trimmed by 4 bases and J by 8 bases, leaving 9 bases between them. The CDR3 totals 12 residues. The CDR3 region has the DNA TGTGCCAGCAGTTCTGACTCGGATGAGCAGTTCTTC. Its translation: CASSSDSDEQFF.

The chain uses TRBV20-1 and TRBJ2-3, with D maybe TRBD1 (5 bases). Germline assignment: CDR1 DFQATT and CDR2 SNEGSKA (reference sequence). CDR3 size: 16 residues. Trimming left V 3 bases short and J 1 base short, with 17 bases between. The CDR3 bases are TGCAGTGCTAGTAGACCCAGGGCGCTACGCACAGATACGCAGTATTTT. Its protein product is CSASRPRALRTDTQYF.

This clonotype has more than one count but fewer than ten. The CDR3 sequence: CASTPYDGSNYGYTF. The DNA of the CDR3 is TGTGCCAGTACCCCATACGACGGTTCTAACTATGGCTACACCTTC. The V call is TRBV19, the J call TRBJ1-2; D gene ambiguous. The CDR3 spans 15 residues. Germline V CDR1 and CDR2: LNHDA, SQIVND (reference sequence). Trimming took 7 bases from V and 0 from J, leaving 15 bases between them.

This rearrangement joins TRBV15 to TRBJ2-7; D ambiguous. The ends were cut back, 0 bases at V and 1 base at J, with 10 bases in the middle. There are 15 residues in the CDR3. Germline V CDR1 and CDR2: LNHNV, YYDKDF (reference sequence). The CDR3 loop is CATSRDRRRSYEQYV. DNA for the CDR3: TGTGCCACCAGCAGAGATCGCCGCAGATCCTACGAGCAGTACGTC.

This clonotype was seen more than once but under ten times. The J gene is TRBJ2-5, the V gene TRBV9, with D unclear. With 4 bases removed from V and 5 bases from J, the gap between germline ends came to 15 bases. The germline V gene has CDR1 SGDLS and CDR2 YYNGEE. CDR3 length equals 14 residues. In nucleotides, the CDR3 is TGTGCCAGCAGCCCTTCTTCCTATCGGGAGACCCAGTACTTC. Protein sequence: CASSPSSYRETQYF.

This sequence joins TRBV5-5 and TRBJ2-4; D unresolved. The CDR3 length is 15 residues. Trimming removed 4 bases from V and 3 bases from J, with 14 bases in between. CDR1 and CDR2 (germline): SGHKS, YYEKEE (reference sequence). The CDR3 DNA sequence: TGTGCCAGCAGCAACCCACCAGTGGGCAAAAACATTCAGTACTTC. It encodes CASSNPPVGKNIQYF.

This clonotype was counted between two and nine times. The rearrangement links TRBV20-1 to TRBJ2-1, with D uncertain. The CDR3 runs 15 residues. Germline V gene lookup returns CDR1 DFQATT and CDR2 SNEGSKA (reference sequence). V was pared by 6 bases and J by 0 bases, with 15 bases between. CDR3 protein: CSAITGSGSYNEQFF. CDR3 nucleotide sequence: TGCAGTGCAATCACCGGGTCCGGCTCCTACAATGAGCAGTTCTTC.

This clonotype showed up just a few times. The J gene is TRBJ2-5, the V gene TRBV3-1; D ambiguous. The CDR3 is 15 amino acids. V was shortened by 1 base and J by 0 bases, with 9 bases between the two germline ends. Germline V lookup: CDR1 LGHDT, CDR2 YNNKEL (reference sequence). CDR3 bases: TGTGCCAGCAGCCAAGGTCAGGCGTACCAAGAGACCCAGTACTTC. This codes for CASSQGQAYQETQYF.

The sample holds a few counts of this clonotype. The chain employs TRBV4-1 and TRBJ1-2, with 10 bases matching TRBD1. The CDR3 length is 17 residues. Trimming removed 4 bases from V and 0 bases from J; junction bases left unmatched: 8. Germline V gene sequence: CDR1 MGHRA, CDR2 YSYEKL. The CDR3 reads CASSPIGTGDTNYGYTF. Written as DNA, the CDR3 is TGCGCCAGCAGCCCCATCGGGACAGGGGACACTAACTATGGCTACACCTTC.

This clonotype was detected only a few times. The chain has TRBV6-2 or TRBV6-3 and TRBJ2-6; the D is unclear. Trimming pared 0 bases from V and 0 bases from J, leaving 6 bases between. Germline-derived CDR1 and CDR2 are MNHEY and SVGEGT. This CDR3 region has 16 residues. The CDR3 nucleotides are TGTGCCAGCAGTTACTCCAGGAACTCTGGGGCCAACGTCCTGACTTTC. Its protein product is CASSYSRNSGANVLTF.

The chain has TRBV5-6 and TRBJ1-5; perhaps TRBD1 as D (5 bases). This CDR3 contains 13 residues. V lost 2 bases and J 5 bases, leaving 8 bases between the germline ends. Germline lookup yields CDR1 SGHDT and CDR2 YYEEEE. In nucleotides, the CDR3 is TGTGCCAGCAGCTTCGGGACCCATCAGCCCCAGCATTTT. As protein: CASSFGTHQPQHF.

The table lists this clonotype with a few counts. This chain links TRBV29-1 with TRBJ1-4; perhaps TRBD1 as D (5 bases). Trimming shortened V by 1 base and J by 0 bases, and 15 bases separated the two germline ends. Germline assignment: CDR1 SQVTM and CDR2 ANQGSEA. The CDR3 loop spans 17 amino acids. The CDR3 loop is CSVEADLDNPTNEKLFF. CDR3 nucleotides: TGCAGCGTTGAAGCAGACTTGGACAACCCAACTAATGAAAAACTGTTTTTT.

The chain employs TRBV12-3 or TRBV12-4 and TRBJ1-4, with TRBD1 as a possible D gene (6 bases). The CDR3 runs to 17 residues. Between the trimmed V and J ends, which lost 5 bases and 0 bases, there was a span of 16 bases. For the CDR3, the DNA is TGTGCCAGCAGTCCGGGATACAGGGCAGCAACTAATGAAAAACTGTTTTTT. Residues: CASSPGYRAATNEKLFF.

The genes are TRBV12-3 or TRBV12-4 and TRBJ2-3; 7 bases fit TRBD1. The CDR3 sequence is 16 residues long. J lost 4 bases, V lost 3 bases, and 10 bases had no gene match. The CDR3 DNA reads TGTGCCAGCAGTTTCTTAGGGAGACAGGGTGCAGATACGCAGTATTTT. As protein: CASSFLGRQGADTQYF.

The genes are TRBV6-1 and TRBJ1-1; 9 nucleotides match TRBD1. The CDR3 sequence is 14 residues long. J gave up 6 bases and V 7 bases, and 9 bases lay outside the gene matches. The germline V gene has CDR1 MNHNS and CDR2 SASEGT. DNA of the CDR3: TGTGCCAGCACCGGGACAGGGTATAAGGCTGAAGCTTTCTTT. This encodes CASTGTGYKAEAFF.

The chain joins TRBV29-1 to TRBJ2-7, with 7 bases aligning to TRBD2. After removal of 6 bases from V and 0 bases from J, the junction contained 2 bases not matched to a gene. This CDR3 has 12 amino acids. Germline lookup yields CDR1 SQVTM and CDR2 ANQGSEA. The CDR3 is CSVGDYSYEQYF. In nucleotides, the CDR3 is TGCAGCGTGGGGGACTACTCCTACGAGCAGTACTTC.

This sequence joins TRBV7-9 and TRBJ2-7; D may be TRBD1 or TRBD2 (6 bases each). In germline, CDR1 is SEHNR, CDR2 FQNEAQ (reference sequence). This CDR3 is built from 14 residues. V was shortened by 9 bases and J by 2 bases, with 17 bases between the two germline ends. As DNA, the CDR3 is TGTGCCAGTACCTCGGGGGCGGCGCCCTACGAGCAGTACTTC. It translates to CASTSGAAPYEQYF.

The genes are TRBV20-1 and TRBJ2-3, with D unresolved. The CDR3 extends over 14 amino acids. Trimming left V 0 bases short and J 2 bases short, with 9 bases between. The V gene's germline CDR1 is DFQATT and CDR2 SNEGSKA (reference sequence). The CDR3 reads CSARDLGDTDTQYF. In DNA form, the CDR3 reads TGCAGTGCTAGAGATCTTGGAGACACAGATACGCAGTATTTT.

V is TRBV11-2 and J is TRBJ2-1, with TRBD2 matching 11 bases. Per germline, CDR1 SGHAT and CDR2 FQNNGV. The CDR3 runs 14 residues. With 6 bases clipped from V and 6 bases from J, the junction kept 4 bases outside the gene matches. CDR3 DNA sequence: TGTGCCAGCAGTTCTCTAGCGGGGGGCAATGAGCAGTTCTTC. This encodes CASSSLAGGNEQFF.

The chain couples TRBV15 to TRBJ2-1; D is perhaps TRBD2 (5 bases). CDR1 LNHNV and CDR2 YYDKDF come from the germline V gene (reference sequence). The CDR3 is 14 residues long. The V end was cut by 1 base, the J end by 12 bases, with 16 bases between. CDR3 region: CATSRGGVLEGQFF. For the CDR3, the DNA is TGTGCCACCAGCAGAGGAGGCGTCCTTGAGGGGCAGTTCTTC.

The CDR3 loop is CASSFGQQSTDTQYF. The DNA of the CDR3 is TGTGCCAGCAGCTTCGGACAGCAGAGCACAGATACGCAGTATTTT. V is TRBV7-2 and J is TRBJ2-3; maybe TRBD1 (6 bases). The CDR3 runs 15 residues. Germline V gene lookup returns CDR1 SGHTA and CDR2 FQGNSA. V gave up 3 bases and J gave up 0 bases, with 10 bases separating them.

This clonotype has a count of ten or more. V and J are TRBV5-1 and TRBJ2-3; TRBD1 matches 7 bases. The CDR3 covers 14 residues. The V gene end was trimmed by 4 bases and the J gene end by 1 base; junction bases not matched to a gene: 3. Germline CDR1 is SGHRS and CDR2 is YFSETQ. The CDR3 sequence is CASSPGQGTDTQYF. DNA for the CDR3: TGCGCCAGCAGCCCCGGACAGGGCACAGATACGCAGTATTTT.

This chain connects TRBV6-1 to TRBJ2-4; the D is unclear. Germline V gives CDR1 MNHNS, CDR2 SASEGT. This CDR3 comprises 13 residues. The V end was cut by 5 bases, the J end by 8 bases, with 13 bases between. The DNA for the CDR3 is TGTGCCAGCAGTCCCCTTGGACGGGACATTCAGTACTTC. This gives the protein CASSPLGRDIQYF.

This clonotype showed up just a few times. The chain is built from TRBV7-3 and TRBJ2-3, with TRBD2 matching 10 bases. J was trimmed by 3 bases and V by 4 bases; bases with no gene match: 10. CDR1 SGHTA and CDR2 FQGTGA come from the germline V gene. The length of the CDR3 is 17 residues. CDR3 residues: CASSSLAGALPTDTQYF. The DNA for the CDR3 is TGTGCCAGCAGCTCCCTAGCGGGGGCCCTCCCGACAGATACGCAGTATTTT.

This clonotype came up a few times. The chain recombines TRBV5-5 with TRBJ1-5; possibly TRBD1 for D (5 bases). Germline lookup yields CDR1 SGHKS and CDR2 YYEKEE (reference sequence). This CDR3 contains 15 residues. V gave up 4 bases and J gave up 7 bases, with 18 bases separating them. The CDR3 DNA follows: TGTGCCAGCAGCCGCGGGACTACCAGCGGGCAGCCCCAGCATTTT. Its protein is CASSRGTTSGQPQHF. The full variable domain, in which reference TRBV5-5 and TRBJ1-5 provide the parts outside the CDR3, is DAGVTQSPTHLIKTRGQQVTLRCSPISGHKSVSWYQQVLGQGPQFIFQYYEKEERGRGNFPDRFSARQFPNYSSELNVNALLLGDSALYLCASSRGTTSGQPQHFGDGTRLSIL.

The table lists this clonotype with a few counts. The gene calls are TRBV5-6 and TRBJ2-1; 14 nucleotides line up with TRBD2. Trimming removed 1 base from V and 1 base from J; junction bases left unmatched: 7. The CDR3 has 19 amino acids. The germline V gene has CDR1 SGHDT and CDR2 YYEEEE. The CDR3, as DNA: TGTGCCAGCAGCTTGAGGAGACTAGCGGGGGGGCGGTCCTACAATGAGCAGTTCTTC. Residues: CASSLRRLAGGRSYNEQFF. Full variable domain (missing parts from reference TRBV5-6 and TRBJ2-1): DAGVTQSPTHLIKTRGQQVTLRCSPKSGHDTVSWYQQALGQGPQFIFQYYEEEERQRGNFPDRFSGHQFPNYSSELNVNALLLGDSALYLCASSLRRLAGGRSYNEQFFGPGTRLTVL.

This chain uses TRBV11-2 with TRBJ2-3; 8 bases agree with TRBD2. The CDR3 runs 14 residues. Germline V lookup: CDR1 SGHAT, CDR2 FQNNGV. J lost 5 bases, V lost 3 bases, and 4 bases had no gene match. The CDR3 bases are TGTGCCAGCAGCTTGAATCTAGCGGGAGATACGCAGTATTTT. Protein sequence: CASSLNLAGDTQYF.